This T cell receptor beta chain stems from a study of blood T cell repertoires in COVID-19. This CDR3 is 12 amino acids long. The ends lost 6 bases at V and 9 bases at J; junction bases unmatched: 10. Per the germline V gene, CDR1 is SQVTM and CDR2 is ANQGSEA. In the original processing: For nucleated cells, counts were estimated from reference gene primer amplification. Assay used: immunoSEQ multiplex PCR; TCRdb lists only in-frame clones, some missing. V and J calls and clone size are given by that table; D and trimming were obtained from the DNA. The sample holds around 55,000 clones, 70% to 90% seen once.

This TCR was sampled from a human donor in a cohort sampled during active COVID-19. This chain uses TRBV29-1 with TRBJ1-2; 7 bases agree with TRBD1. Sequenced: peripheral blood. CDR3 loop: CSVGDSFESYTF. CDR3 nucleotides: TGCAGCGTCGGGGACAGTTTCGAGAGCTACACCTTC. Full variable domain (rest looked up from reference TRBV29-1 and TRBJ1-2): SAVISQKPSRDICQRGTSLTIQCQVDSQVTMMFWYRQQPGQSLTLIATANQGSEATYESGFVIDKFPISRPNLTFSTLTVSNMSPEDSSIYLCSVGDSFESYTFGSGTRLTVV.